A single sample is the source of the 25 T cell receptor beta chains below, sequenced in a study of beta chain features in type 1 diabetes. What was sequenced were expressed TCRB transcripts, since all of the isolated RNA had been reverse transcribed. Assay: immunoSEQ multiplex PCR; the TCRdb copy retains only in-frame clones and omits some. This sample has 390,000 or so clones; over 11% occur once, and the top ten carry about 0.04%. The sequenced sample consisted of naive CD4+ T cells from blood. Receptor source: a man aged 25-45 years in good health.

V is TRBV9 and J is TRBJ2-5; no clear D. Germline V gene lookup returns CDR1 SGDLS and CDR2 YYNGEE. V shed 0 bases and J shed 2 bases, with 11 bases lying between them. CDR3 size: 15 residues. The CDR3 sequence is CASSVGRSGQETQYF. In nucleotides, the CDR3 is TGTGCCAGCAGCGTAGGAAGGTCAGGTCAAGAGACCCAGTACTTC. Supplemented by reference TRBV9 and TRBJ2-5, the full variable domain reads DSGVTQTPKHLITATGQRVTLRCSPRSGDLSVYWYQQSLDQGLQFLIQYYNGEERAKGNILERFSAQQFPDLHSELNLSSLELGDSALYFCASSVGRSGQETQYFGPGTRLLVL.

This clone was recorded a few times. CDR3 in DNA: TGTGCCAGCAGCTTAGCACAGCGGGGGGCTTACAATGAGCAGTTCTTC. Residues: CASSLAQRGAYNEQFF. The J gene is TRBJ2-1, the V gene TRBV7-2; 9 bases agree with TRBD2. With V trimmed by 0 bases and J by 4 bases, 4 bases remained unmatched. CDR1 SGHTA and CDR2 FQGNSA come from the germline V gene. The CDR3 has 16 amino acids.

V is TRBV6-5 and J is TRBJ2-7; D is perhaps TRBD2 (6 bases). Per the germline V gene, CDR1 is MNHEY and CDR2 is SVGAGI. This CDR3 is 15 amino acids long. Trimming took 7 bases from V and 2 from J, leaving 18 bases between them. Here the CDR3 reads CASTPTGTRTYEQYF. The CDR3 DNA follows: TGTGCCAGCACTCCTACGGGGACTCGTACCTACGAGCAGTACTTC.

V gene TRBV4-3 combines with J gene TRBJ2-5; the D is unclear. This CDR3 is built from 17 residues. Germline V CDR1 and CDR2: LGHNA, YSLEER. The V end lost 1 base, the J end lost 5 bases, and 20 bases lay between the germline ends. The CDR3 region is CASSQGLGPGEPETQYF. DNA for the CDR3: TGCGCCAGCAGCCAAGGTCTTGGACCCGGAGAGCCGGAGACCCAGTACTTC.

The CDR3 DNA sequence: TGTGCCAGCAGTCGACAGACAGCTTTCTTT. Its translation is CASSRQTAFF. The chain employs TRBV11-2 and TRBJ1-1; D is possibly TRBD1 (5 bases). Between the trimmed V and J ends, which lost 6 bases and 10 bases, there was a span of 9 bases. CDR1 is SGHAT and CDR2 is FQNNGV in the germline V gene. This CDR3 comprises 10 residues.

The chain couples TRBV19 to TRBJ1-5; TRBD1 is a possible D gene (5 bases). CDR3 size: 14 residues. The ends were cut back, 5 bases at V and 7 bases at J, with 15 bases in the middle. Per the germline V gene, CDR1 is LNHDA and CDR2 is SQIVND (reference sequence). In DNA, the CDR3 is TGTGCCAGTAGTGCCCGGCAGGGAGGGCAGCCCCAGCATTTT. It specifies CASSARQGGQPQHF.

The V and J genes are TRBV11-1 and TRBJ2-6; either TRBD1 or TRBD2 may fit D (5 bases each). This CDR3 comprises 14 residues. In germline, CDR1 is SGHAT, CDR2 FQDESV (reference sequence). The V gene lost 3 bases and the J gene lost 10 bases, with 13 bases spanning the gap. CDR3 DNA: TGTGCCAGCAGCTTGCCAGGGACCCGGAACGTCCTGACTTTC. The encoded protein is CASSLPGTRNVLTF.

V gene TRBV29-1 combines with J gene TRBJ2-1; perhaps D is TRBD1 or TRBD2 (5 bases each). The V and J ends lost 7 bases and 4 bases respectively, with 17 bases between them. Per the germline V gene, CDR1 is SQVTM and CDR2 is ANQGSEA. The length of the CDR3 is 14 residues. In DNA form, the CDR3 reads TGCAGCGGCGGACCGGGACCCCCATACAATGAGCAGTTCTTC. It yields the protein CSGGPGPPYNEQFF.

This clone was picked up a small number of times. The identical CDR3 is also encoded by other nucleotide sequences in the sample. The rearrangement links TRBV5-1 to TRBJ1-1; D may be TRBD1 (5 bases). The V gene lost 2 bases and the J gene lost 1 base, with 6 bases spanning the gap. There are 13 residues in the CDR3. CDR1 and CDR2 (germline): SGHRS, YFSETQ. This CDR3 is CASSFQGNTEAFF. CDR3 sequence (DNA): TGCGCCAGCAGCTTTCAGGGGAACACTGAAGCTTTCTTT.

This clone was seen only a few times. This chain joins TRBV29-1 and TRBJ2-5, with no clear D. The germline V and J ends were trimmed by 5 bases and 0 bases, with 10 bases remaining between them. Germline V CDR1 and CDR2: SQVTM, ANQGSEA. The CDR3 consists of 13 residues. The CDR3 coding sequence is TGCAGCGTTTCCCCTCTCTACCAAGAGACCCAGTACTTC. Translation gives CSVSPLYQETQYF. The variable domain in full, with the rest retrieved from reference TRBV29-1 and TRBJ2-5, is SAVISQKPSRDICQRGTSLTIQCQVDSQVTMMFWYRQQPGQSLTLIATANQGSEATYESGFVIDKFPISRPNLTFSTLTVSNMSPEDSSIYLCSVSPLYQETQYFGPGTRLLVL.

The rearrangement joins TRBV4-3 to TRBJ2-2; D possibly corresponds to TRBD1 (7 bases). CDR3 length: 15 residues. Germline V gene sequence: CDR1 LGHNA, CDR2 YSLEER. The V end was cut by 1 base, the J end by 8 bases, with 14 bases between. The CDR3 here is CASSQGQQGTGELFF. Here the CDR3 DNA reads TGCGCCAGCAGCCAAGGTCAACAGGGGACTGGGGAGCTGTTTTTT.

The rearrangement links TRBV29-1 to TRBJ1-1; D uncertain. The CDR3 sequence is 13 residues long. V gave up 1 base and J gave up 0 bases, with 6 bases separating them. The germline CDR1 and CDR2 sequences are SQVTM and ANQGSEA. CDR3 in DNA: TGCAGCGTTGAAGGGGTCTTGAACACTGAAGCTTTCTTT. Translated, it gives CSVEGVLNTEAFF.

The chain links TRBV12-5 to TRBJ2-6; perhaps TRBD2 as D (6 bases). Germline values: CDR1 LGHNT, CDR2 FRNRAP. V was pared by 5 bases and J by 0 bases, with 17 bases between. The CDR3 sequence is 18 residues long. DNA for the CDR3: TGTGCTAGTGGTAACGGGGACTTCTTAGGCTCTGGGGCCAACGTCCTGACTTTC. Translation: CASGNGDFLGSGANVLTF.

This clone turned up a few times. V is TRBV5-4 and J is TRBJ2-1, with D perhaps TRBD1 (6 bases). The V gene lost 9 bases and the J gene lost 5 bases, with 12 bases spanning the gap. The CDR3 consists of 12 residues. The germline V gene has CDR1 SGHNT and CDR2 YYREEE (reference sequence). This CDR3 is CANGQINNEQFF. The CDR3 DNA follows: TGTGCCAATGGACAGATCAACAATGAGCAGTTCTTC.

The chain combines TRBV4-2 with TRBJ1-1; no clear D gene. CDR1 is LGHNA, CDR2 YNFKEQ, per germline. The CDR3 totals 12 residues. The V end lost 1 base, the J end lost 6 bases, and 6 bases lay between the germline ends. The CDR3 nucleotides are TGTGCCAGCAGCCAAGGACGGTCTGAAGCTTTCTTT. It is translated as CASSQGRSEAFF.

The V and J genes are TRBV7-9 and TRBJ2-1; TRBD2 agrees at 11 bases. The V and J ends lost 0 bases and 8 bases, in that order; junction bases with no gene match: 12. The length of the CDR3 is 18 residues. CDR1 and CDR2 from the germline V gene are SEHNR and FQNEAQ (reference sequence). Here the CDR3 reads CASSLAELRLAGSDEQFF. CDR3 nucleotide sequence: TGTGCCAGCAGCTTAGCGGAGTTGCGACTAGCGGGGTCTGATGAGCAGTTCTTC.

This clone was found a few times. The chain has TRBV10-2 and TRBJ1-5; possible D gene TRBD1, 5 bases. CDR3 length: 15 residues. Germline CDR1 is WSHSY and CDR2 is SAAADI. Trimming removed 5 bases from V and 0 bases from J, with 11 bases in between. CDR3 in DNA: TGCGCCAGCAGTCTAGGGACGGATAGCAATCAGCCCCAGCATTTT. This codes for CASSLGTDSNQPQHF.

The DNA of the CDR3 is TGTGCCAGCAGCCCCAGGACTAGCGAGGAGACCCAGTACTTC. Translated: CASSPRTSEETQYF. The chain links TRBV5-4 to TRBJ2-5; 9 bases are shared with TRBD2. V was pared by 4 bases and J by 5 bases, with 6 bases of the junction left unmatched. Germline V gene lookup returns CDR1 SGHNT and CDR2 YYREEE (reference sequence). The CDR3 length is 14 residues.

As for this clone: Relative to the germline gene, one junction end is altered; a read error may explain this. CDR3 bases: TGTGCCAGCAGCTTTAATAAGGACTTT. Amino acids: CASSFNKDF. V gene TRBV7-9 combines with J gene TRBJ1-1; unclear D gene. The CDR3 contains 9 residues. CDR1 and CDR2 (germline): SEHNR, FQNEAQ (reference sequence).

The chain recombines TRBV5-1 with TRBJ2-5; 8 nucleotides match TRBD2. Germline CDR1 reads SGHRS; CDR2 reads YFSETQ. The junction had 3 bases not matched to a gene; V was cut back by 3 bases and J by 2 bases. The CDR3 totals 14 residues. The CDR3 sequence is CASSSTSVQETQYF. The CDR3 DNA reads as TGCGCCAGCAGCTCGACTAGCGTGCAAGAGACCCAGTACTTC. Looking up the rest from reference TRBV5-1 and TRBJ2-5 gives the full variable domain: KAGVTQTPRYLIKTRGQQVTLSCSPISGHRSVSWYQQTPGQGLQFLFEYFSETQRNKGNFPGRFSGRQFSNSRSEMNVSTLELGDSALYLCASSSTSVQETQYFGPGTRLLVL.

This sequence joins TRBV4-3 and TRBJ2-1; 12 positions agree with TRBD2. The CDR3 runs to 15 residues. Germline V gives CDR1 LGHNA, CDR2 YSLEER. J gave up 9 bases and V 2 bases, and 5 bases lay outside the gene matches. The CDR3 loop reads CASSQLAGGPSEQFF. CDR3 in DNA: TGCGCCAGCAGCCAACTAGCGGGAGGGCCGAGTGAGCAGTTCTTC.

This clone was counted only a few times. The rearrangement uses TRBV30 and TRBJ1-5, with D possibly matching TRBD1 (6 bases). Germline loops: CDR1 GTSNPN, CDR2 SVGIG (reference sequence). The CDR3 length is 14 residues. Trimming pared 5 bases from V and 1 base from J, leaving 12 bases between. DNA of the CDR3: TGTGCCTGGGCCCTTACAGGGAGCAATCAGCCCCAGCATTTT. It specifies CAWALTGSNQPQHF.

In its sample, this clone was seen a few times. The J gene is TRBJ2-4, the V gene TRBV7-2; TRBD1 matches 8 bases. CDR3 length: 14 amino acids. Per the germline V gene, CDR1 is SGHTA and CDR2 is FQGNSA. Trimming removed 7 bases from V and 5 bases from J; junction bases left unmatched: 7. The DNA of the CDR3 is TGTGCCAGCAACCCCGGGACAGGTCAAAACATTCAGTACTTC. This codes for CASNPGTGQNIQYF. Full variable domain (outside the CDR3, taken from reference TRBV7-2 and TRBJ2-4): GAGVSQSPSNKVTEKGKDVELRCDPISGHTALYWYRQSLGQGLEFLIYFQGNSAPDKSGLPSDRFSAERTGGSVSTLTIQRTQQEDSAVYLCASNPGTGQNIQYFGAGTRLSVL.

This clone has only a few counts. Other DNA sequences of this sample code for an identical CDR3. V and J are TRBV30 and TRBJ2-5; D possibly matches TRBD1 or TRBD2 (5 bases each). Trimming stripped 2 bases from V and 4 bases from J, with 8 bases between. The CDR3 extends over 12 amino acids. The germline V gene has CDR1 GTSNPN and CDR2 SVGIG (reference sequence). The CDR3 DNA follows: TGTGCCTGGAGTACAGGAGGAGAGACCCAGTACTTC. It is translated as CAWSTGGETQYF.

The CDR3 sequence: CASSVEVGSYTGELFF. CDR3 bases: TGTGCCAGCAGCGTAGAGGTCGGGAGCTACACCGGGGAGCTGTTTTTT. The chain couples TRBV9 to TRBJ2-2; D possibly corresponds to TRBD2 (6 bases). The length of the CDR3 is 16 residues. Germline V gives CDR1 SGDLS, CDR2 YYNGEE. Trimming removed 0 bases from V and 3 bases from J, with 12 bases in between.